This T cell receptor (beta chain) comes out of a study of OX40 agonist ivuxolimab in advanced cancers. About the research overall: The eligibility criteria allowed prior anti-PD-1, anti-PD-L1 or anti-CTLA-4 therapy, and 40% had some.

There are 15 residues in the CDR3. Trimming removed 5 bases at V and 7 bases at J, with 18 bases between. Germline-derived CDR1 and CDR2 are MDHEN and SYDVKM. Only in-frame clones appear in the TCRdb table, and some are missing; sequencing was by immunoSEQ multiplex PCR. This sample yields about 64,000 clones, of which 80% to 90% are seen a single time; approximately 2.8% belongs to the top ten. The chain couples TRBV28 to TRBJ1-3, with a weak D call TRBD1 (5 bases). The sequence was obtained from an adult with an advanced solid tumor such as melanoma, head and neck, liver or kidney cancer. The material sequenced was CD4+ or CD8+ T cells sorted from blood, taken in a trial of the OX40 agonist ivuxolimab. Here the CDR3 DNA reads TGTGCCAGCAGTCAGGACGGCCATGGGACTAACACCATATATTTT. This codes for CASSQDGHGTNTIYF.